Below, 31 T cell receptor beta chains from the same sample are listed, as sequenced in a study of Ad26.COV2.S vaccination and SARS-CoV-2 variants. Treatment noted: roughly 19 received Ad26.COV2.S at low or high dose, single or two shots; about 5 received placebo; per-sample allocation not given. Material that was analyzed had been drawn on day 63 after the first vaccine or placebo injection. Using immunoSEQ multiplex PCR, the repertoire was profiled, and TCRdb retains in-frame clones only, with some absent. In the table there are some 480,000 clones, around nine tenths of which are singletons. The sequencing used peripheral blood, collected in a trial of Ad26.COV2.S vaccine versus placebo. Receptors originate from a person aged 18-60 years who received the Ad26.COV2.S COVID-19 vaccine or a placebo.

The V and J genes are TRBV28 and TRBJ2-7, with D maybe TRBD1 (6 bases). This CDR3 has 12 residues. Germline CDR1 is MDHEN and CDR2 is SYDVKM. Trimming cost V 5 bases and J 10 bases, with 15 bases left between them. CDR3 loop: CASSLRTARQYF. The CDR3 DNA reads as TGTGCCAGCAGTCTCAGGACAGCTAGACAGTACTTC.

J is TRBJ1-2 and V is TRBV7-2; 7 nucleotides match TRBD1. The CDR3 covers 16 residues. In germline, CDR1 is SGHTA, CDR2 FQGNSA. V lost 1 base and J lost 0; bases outside the gene matches: 5. Here the CDR3 DNA reads TGTGCCAGCAGCTTAGAGGGGACAGCCTCTAACTATGGCTACACCTTC. Its protein product is CASSLEGTASNYGYTF.

The chain recombines TRBV6-2 or TRBV6-3 with TRBJ1-4, with 8 bases matching TRBD1. J lost 1 base, V lost 2 bases, and 3 bases had no gene match. The CDR3 has 16 residues. Germline lookup yields CDR1 MNHEY and CDR2 SVGEGT. The CDR3: CASSYLGQGTNEKLFF. DNA of the CDR3: TGTGCCAGCAGTTACCTCGGACAGGGAACTAATGAAAAACTGTTTTTT.

The chain links TRBV20-1 to TRBJ2-7, with TRBD2 identical over 8 bases. The CDR3 is 16 amino acids. Germline lookup yields CDR1 DFQATT and CDR2 SNEGSKA (reference sequence). V was clipped by 3 bases and J by 5 bases; unmatched bases: 15. The CDR3 region is CSASRSGLAGVHEQYF. The CDR3 bases are TGCAGTGCTAGTAGGAGCGGGCTAGCGGGTGTCCACGAGCAGTACTTC.

This clone appeared once. The chain combines TRBV6-6 with TRBJ2-3; D might be TRBD1 or TRBD2, each matching 5 bases. The length of the CDR3 is 13 residues. Per germline, CDR1 MNHNY and CDR2 SVGAGI (reference sequence). Trimming cost V 6 bases and J 2 bases, with 9 bases left between them. The CDR3 DNA sequence: TGTGCCAGCAGGGGGGACCTCACAGATACGCAGTATTTT. It translates to CASRGDLTDTQYF.

The genes are TRBV21-1 and TRBJ1-1; the table gives TRBD1 as D, unverified against the DNA. TRBV21-1 is designated a pseudogene. The length of the CDR3 is 16 residues. CDR3 DNA: TGTGCCAGCAGCAACGCCTCACAGGGGGTGGACACTGAAGCTTTCTTT. This gives the protein CASSNASQGVDTEAFF.

This chain links TRBV10-3 with TRBJ2-1, with D possibly matching TRBD2 (5 bases). Per germline, CDR1 ENHRY and CDR2 SYGVKD. Trimming stripped 11 bases from V and 4 bases from J, with 12 bases between. The CDR3 length is 12 residues. The CDR3 loop reads CASRSGYNEQFF. For the CDR3, the DNA is TGTGCCTCCCGGTCGGGGTACAATGAGCAGTTCTTC.

V usage is TRBV5-1 and J usage is TRBJ2-2, with a possible D match to TRBD1 (6 bases). Germline CDR1 is SGHRS and CDR2 is YFSETQ. V gave up 5 bases and J gave up 7 bases, with 15 bases separating them. This CDR3 has 14 amino acids. CDR3: CASSFTGLRGELFF. As DNA, the CDR3 is TGCGCCAGCAGTTTTACAGGGTTGCGCGGGGAGCTGTTTTTT.

The CDR3 sequence: CASSGGDRVWGNTIYF. As DNA, the CDR3 is TGTGCCAGCAGCGGAGGCGACAGGGTGTGGGGAAACACCATATATTTT. The chain couples TRBV9 to TRBJ1-3; 7 bases agree with TRBD1. V was clipped by 3 bases and J by 4 bases; unmatched bases: 10. The CDR3 consists of 16 residues. Germline V gives CDR1 SGDLS, CDR2 YYNGEE.

The J gene is TRBJ2-1, the V gene TRBV5-1; a possible D gene is TRBD2 (6 bases). Germline CDR1 SGHRS, CDR2 YFSETQ. The CDR3 covers 16 residues. The V end was cut by 0 bases, the J end by 0 bases, with 10 bases between. CDR3 in amino acids: CASSLGLASSYNEQFF. The DNA for the CDR3 is TGCGCCAGCAGCTTGGGGCTAGCGAGCTCCTACAATGAGCAGTTCTTC.

The chain recombines TRBV5-6 with TRBJ2-3, with a possible D match to TRBD2 (5 bases). In germline, CDR1 is SGHDT, CDR2 YYEEEE. V lost 1 base to trimming and J lost 2 bases, with 11 bases between them. This CDR3 spans 15 amino acids. The DNA of the CDR3 is TGTGCCAGCAGCTTGTCTCCCCGGGACACAGATACGCAGTATTTT. This sequence encodes CASSLSPRDTDTQYF.

This clone was counted only a few times. The rearrangement links TRBV29-1 to TRBJ2-7; D ambiguous. Between the trimmed V and J ends, which lost 7 bases and 0 bases, there was a span of 7 bases. The CDR3 sequence is 11 residues long. Looked up from germline, CDR1 is SQVTM and CDR2 is ANQGSEA. CDR3 sequence reads: CSAQISYEQYF. CDR3 DNA sequence: TGCAGCGCACAGATCTCCTACGAGCAGTACTTC.

The J gene is TRBJ1-2, the V gene TRBV12-3 or TRBV12-4; possibly TRBD1 for D (5 bases). V shed 6 bases and J shed 8 bases, with 16 bases lying between them. The CDR3 contains 13 residues. This chain's CDR3 is CASSPTGTKGYTF. Here the CDR3 DNA reads TGTGCCAGCAGCCCGACTGGGACTAAGGGCTACACCTTC.

This clone was picked up a small number of times. The chain combines TRBV7-9 with TRBJ1-1; tentatively, D is TRBD1 (5 bases). Germline V lookup: CDR1 SEHNR, CDR2 FQNEAQ (reference sequence). V gave up 1 base and J gave up 7 bases, with 13 bases separating them. The CDR3 runs 14 residues. CDR3 protein: CASSLVRESSEAFF. CDR3 nucleotide sequence: TGTGCCAGCAGCTTAGTCAGGGAGAGCAGTGAAGCTTTCTTT.

In regard to this clone: Additional DNA sequences in this sample encode the identical CDR3. The chain joins TRBV18 to TRBJ2-7; TRBD1 is a possible D gene (5 bases). Germline assignment: CDR1 KGHSH and CDR2 LQKENI. V was cut by 6 bases and J by 2 bases, with 11 bases left in between. The CDR3 loop spans 13 amino acids. As DNA, the CDR3 is TGTGCCAGCTCCCCTACAGGCCCCTACGAGCAGTACTTC. Translation: CASSPTGPYEQYF.

The chain is built from TRBV11-3 and TRBJ1-1; possibly TRBD1 for D (6 bases). CDR3 length: 14 amino acids. Deletions cut 1 base from V and 1 base from J, with 7 bases between. Germline values: CDR1 SGHNT, CDR2 YENEEA. DNA for the CDR3: TGTGCCAGCAGCTTAGGGGGGGCGAACACTGAAGCTTTCTTT. It yields the protein CASSLGGANTEAFF. Together with reference TRBV11-3 and TRBJ1-1, the CDR3 gives the full variable domain: EAGVVQSPRYKIIEKKQPVAFWCNPISGHNTLYWYLQNLGQGPELLIRYENEEAVDDSQLPKDRFSAERLKGVDSTLKIQPAELGDSAVYLCASSLGGANTEAFFGQGTRLTVV.

V usage is TRBV30 and J usage is TRBJ1-1; D is perhaps TRBD1 (5 bases). Germline assignment: CDR1 GTSNPN and CDR2 SVGIG (reference sequence). The CDR3 consists of 16 residues. The ends were cut back, 4 bases at V and 0 bases at J, with 18 bases in the middle. CDR3 region: CAWTIGPRGMNTEAFF. For the CDR3, the DNA is TGTGCCTGGACCATAGGACCCCGGGGCATGAACACTGAAGCTTTCTTT.

The chain uses TRBV5-1 and TRBJ2-5; D might be TRBD1 (6 bases). This CDR3 contains 15 residues. The V and J ends lost 3 bases and 3 bases respectively, with 15 bases between them. Looked up from germline, CDR1 is SGHRS and CDR2 is YFSETQ. The CDR3 DNA is TGCGCCAGCAGCTGGGCCTCGACAGGAAAAGAGACCCAGTACTTC. This sequence encodes CASSWASTGKETQYF.

The J gene is TRBJ2-7, the V gene TRBV7-2, with D possibly TRBD1 on 6 matching bases. CDR3 length equals 14 residues. The germline V gene has CDR1 SGHTA and CDR2 FQGNSA. Trimming removed 6 bases at V and 6 bases at J, with 18 bases between. The DNA of the CDR3 is TGTGCCAGCAGGGCCGGGAAGGACAGCGGCGAGCAGTACTTC. This sequence encodes CASRAGKDSGEQYF. Based on the CDR3 plus reference TRBV7-2 and TRBJ2-7, the full variable domain is GAGVSQSPSNKVTEKGKDVELRCDPISGHTALYWYRQSLGQGLEFLIYFQGNSAPDKSGLPSDRFSAERTGGSVSTLTIQRTQQEDSAVYLCASRAGKDSGEQYFGPGTRLTVT.

The chain joins TRBV3-1 (or the pseudogene TRBV3-2) to TRBJ1-3, with 10 nucleotides matching TRBD1. The CDR3 runs 16 residues. V lost 0 bases to trimming and J lost 2 bases; unmatched junction nucleotides: 1. Germline lookup yields CDR1 LGHDT and CDR2 YNNKEL (reference sequence). CDR3 sequence reads: CASSQEGTGAGNTIYF. DNA for the CDR3: TGTGCCAGCAGCCAAGAGGGGACAGGGGCTGGAAACACCATATATTTT.

The CDR3 is CASSLVTNEQFF. DNA of the CDR3: TGTGCCAGCAGCTTAGTCACCAATGAGCAGTTCTTC. The chain links TRBV7-9 to TRBJ2-1; D is unresolved. V lost 1 base, J lost 6 bases, and 4 bases lay in between. The germline V gene has CDR1 SEHNR and CDR2 FQNEAQ (reference sequence). CDR3 length: 12 amino acids.

This chain connects TRBV4-2 to TRBJ2-2; no definite D call. The CDR3 extends over 13 amino acids. Trimming cost V 3 bases and J 4 bases, with 6 bases left between them. Looked up from germline, CDR1 is LGHNA and CDR2 is YNFKEQ. The CDR3 sequence: CASSQVATGELFF. CDR3 nucleotides: TGTGCCAGCAGCCAGGTAGCCACCGGGGAGCTGTTTTTT.

J is TRBJ2-5 and V is TRBV11-2; 9 bases map to TRBD2. The CDR3 spans 14 residues. The trim removed 5 bases at V and 3 bases at J, leaving 4 bases unmatched. Germline V gives CDR1 SGHAT, CDR2 FQNNGV. CDR3: CASSRTSVKETQYF. As DNA, the CDR3 is TGTGCCAGCAGCAGGACTAGCGTCAAAGAGACCCAGTACTTC. The whole variable domain, remainder taken from reference TRBV11-2 and TRBJ2-5, is EAGVAQSPRYKIIEKRQSVAFWCNPISGHATLYWYQQILGQGPKLLIQFQNNGVVDDSQLPKDRFSAERLKGVDSTLKIQPAKLEDSAVYLCASSRTSVKETQYFGPGTRLLVL.

This clone showed up just a few times. The gene calls are TRBV20-1 and TRBJ1-1, with D tentatively TRBD1 (5 bases). The V end was cut by 3 bases, the J end by 10 bases, with 15 bases between. The germline CDR1 and CDR2 sequences are DFQATT and SNEGSKA (reference sequence). The CDR3 consists of 12 residues. The CDR3 bases are TGCAGTGCTAGTTTTGGGGGAGCGATAGCTTTCTTT. Translated: CSASFGGAIAFF.

V usage is TRBV7-2 and J usage is TRBJ2-7; 7 bases are shared with TRBD2. The trim removed 3 bases at V and 3 bases at J, leaving 8 bases unmatched. The V gene's germline CDR1 is SGHTA and CDR2 FQGNSA. The CDR3 is 15 residues long. CDR3 sequence: CASSFQAGSHYEQYF. CDR3 sequence (DNA): TGTGCCAGCAGCTTTCAAGCGGGAAGCCACTACGAGCAGTACTTC. The whole variable domain, filled in from reference TRBV7-2 and TRBJ2-7, reads GAGVSQSPSNKVTEKGKDVELRCDPISGHTALYWYRQSLGQGLEFLIYFQGNSAPDKSGLPSDRFSAERTGGSVSTLTIQRTQQEDSAVYLCASSFQAGSHYEQYFGPGTRLTVT.

The rearrangement uses TRBV6-5 and TRBJ2-7; D unresolved. This CDR3 region has 14 residues. From germline, CDR1 is MNHEY and CDR2 SVGAGI. V was cut by 4 bases and J by 6 bases, with 16 bases left in between. CDR3 amino acids: CASSLLGNPIEQYF. CDR3 nucleotides: TGTGCCAGCAGTTTATTAGGGAACCCTATCGAGCAGTACTTC.

The V and J genes are TRBV18 and TRBJ1-4; unclear D gene. CDR3 size: 15 residues. Trimming left V 3 bases short and J 4 bases short, with 12 bases between. The germline V gene encodes CDR1 KGHSH and CDR2 LQKENI. The CDR3 protein is CASSPQRTDNEKLFF. In DNA form, the CDR3 reads TGTGCCAGCTCACCGCAGCGAACGGATAATGAAAAACTGTTTTTT.

V is TRBV2 and J is TRBJ1-2, with 11 bases that match TRBD1. CDR1 SNHLY and CDR2 FYNNEI come from the germline V gene. This CDR3 region has 13 residues. The V and J ends lost 4 bases and 8 bases, in that order; junction bases with no gene match: 3. The CDR3 loop reads CASSADRGRGYTF. CDR3 coding DNA: TGTGCCAGCAGTGCGGACAGGGGGCGAGGCTACACCTTC. Using reference TRBV2 and TRBJ1-2 for the parts outside the CDR3, the full variable domain is EPEVTQTPSHQVTQMGQEVILRCVPISNHLYFYWYRQILGQKVEFLVSFYNNEISEKSEIFDDQFSVERPDGSNFTLKIRSTKLEDSAMYFCASSADRGRGYTFGSGTRLTVV.

V gene TRBV10-3 combines with J gene TRBJ2-7, with D perhaps given as TRBD1 or TRBD2 (5 bases each). Germline V gene data show CDR1 as ENHRY and CDR2 as SYGVKD. The CDR3 extends over 12 amino acids. The V and J ends lost 4 bases and 3 bases respectively, with 7 bases between them. The CDR3 coding sequence is TGTGCCATCAGTGGTGGGGGCTACGAGCAGTACTTC. Amino acids: CAISGGGYEQYF.

This chain uses TRBV4-1 with TRBJ1-5; 7 bases fit TRBD1. The J segment lost 8 bases and the V segment lost 1 base, leaving 5 bases of the junction unmatched. This CDR3 is built from 14 residues. The V gene's germline CDR1 is MGHRA and CDR2 YSYEKL. The CDR3 here is CASSQVVGGEPQHF. Here the CDR3 DNA reads TGCGCCAGCAGCCAAGTGGTAGGGGGCGAGCCCCAGCATTTT.

The chain couples TRBV6-5 to TRBJ1-1; D is possibly TRBD1 (6 bases). The CDR3 extends over 16 amino acids. V was pared by 4 bases and J by 0 bases, with 15 bases between. Germline values: CDR1 MNHEY, CDR2 SVGAGI. This chain's CDR3 is CASSLEGVGMNTEAFF. In nucleotides, the CDR3 is TGTGCCAGCAGTTTGGAGGGGGTAGGGATGAACACTGAAGCTTTCTTT.